A single sample gave rise to the 20 T cell receptor beta chains below, sequenced in a study of blood T cell repertoires in COVID-19. Produced via immunoSEQ multiplex PCR; TCRdb's table is partial and in-frame only. The sample consists of about 160,000 clones, roughly 84% of them appearing once. The sample taken for sequencing was peripheral blood. Receptors originate from a man aged 40-49 years with acute or convalescent COVID-19.

The chain combines TRBV11-2 with TRBJ1-2, with 7 bases fitting TRBD1. J was trimmed by 4 bases and V by 1 base; bases with no gene match: 6. This CDR3 spans 15 amino acids. Germline lookup yields CDR1 SGHAT and CDR2 FQNNGV. The CDR3 coding sequence is TGTGCCAGCAGCTTAGTTTCGCCAGGGGGCTATGGCTACACCTTC. This sequence encodes CASSLVSPGGYGYTF.

The rearrangement links TRBV4-3 to TRBJ1-1; unclear D gene. Germline CDR1 LGHNA, CDR2 YSLEER. The CDR3 is made up of 15 amino acids. Deletions cut 0 bases from V and 4 bases from J, with 12 bases between. In nucleotides, the CDR3 is TGCGCCAGCAGCCAAGATTGGGGAGGGAGCACTGAAGCTTTCTTT. Its protein is CASSQDWGGSTEAFF.

This chain links TRBV27 with TRBJ2-7; 10 bases agree with TRBD2. The germline V gene has CDR1 MNHEY and CDR2 SMNVEV (reference sequence). The trim removed 5 bases at V and 7 bases at J, leaving 11 bases unmatched. The CDR3 extends over 15 amino acids. CDR3 protein: CASSPRVAGGREQYF. The DNA for the CDR3 is TGTGCCAGCAGTCCCCGGGTAGCGGGGGGCAGGGAGCAGTACTTC.

The rearrangement uses TRBV4-2 and TRBJ2-1; TRBD2 agrees at 7 bases. The V and J ends lost 2 bases and 2 bases, in that order; junction bases with no gene match: 9. The CDR3 loop spans 17 amino acids. Germline lookup yields CDR1 LGHNA and CDR2 YNFKEQ. In DNA form, the CDR3 reads TGTGCCAGCAGCCAAACGACTCTAGCGGACACCTACAATGAGCAGTTCTTC. It specifies CASSQTTLADTYNEQFF.

The rearrangement uses TRBV30 and TRBJ2-2; tentatively, D is TRBD2 (6 bases). Germline V gene data show CDR1 as GTSNPN and CDR2 as SVGIG (reference sequence). V lost 5 bases to trimming and J lost 6 bases, with 13 bases between them. The CDR3 runs to 13 residues. The CDR3, as DNA: TGTGCCTGGGTCCGGACTAATCCCGGGGAGCTGTTTTTT. It yields the protein CAWVRTNPGELFF.

This clone was recorded a few times. The genes are TRBV4-2 and TRBJ1-3; D possibly corresponds to TRBD1 (6 bases). CDR3 size: 17 residues. CDR1 LGHNA and CDR2 YNFKEQ come from the germline V gene. The V end was cut by 0 bases, the J end by 0 bases, with 12 bases between. The CDR3 loop reads CASSQDGGLNSGNTIYF. CDR3 DNA sequence: TGTGCCAGCAGCCAAGATGGGGGCTTGAACTCTGGAAACACCATATATTTT.

V is TRBV12-1 and J is TRBJ2-2; the D call of TRBD1 is as the table states it, not checked on the DNA. TRBV12-1 is deemed a pseudogene. There are 13 residues in the CDR3. The CDR3 protein is CVSLRGGPGELFF. CDR3 DNA sequence: TGCGTCTCCCTCCGTGGGGGCCCCGGGGAGCTGTTTTTT.

This clone appeared a single time. This rearrangement joins TRBV5-1 to TRBJ1-2, with a possible D match to TRBD1 (5 bases). The CDR3 length is 14 residues. Trimming took off 0 bases at V and 6 bases at J, with 12 bases between the two ends. Germline loops: CDR1 SGHRS, CDR2 YFSETQ. The CDR3: CASSLALGEDGYTF. The CDR3 DNA reads TGCGCCAGCAGCTTGGCGTTAGGGGAGGATGGCTACACCTTC. The full variable domain, with the rest looked up from reference TRBV5-1 and TRBJ1-2, is KAGVTQTPRYLIKTRGQQVTLSCSPISGHRSVSWYQQTPGQGLQFLFEYFSETQRNKGNFPGRFSGRQFSNSRSEMNVSTLELGDSALYLCASSLALGEDGYTFGSGTRLTVV.

This rearrangement joins TRBV6-6 to TRBJ2-2; 7 bases match TRBD1. The CDR3 loop spans 16 amino acids. Per the germline V gene, CDR1 is MNHNY and CDR2 is SVGAGI (reference sequence). The V and J ends lost 1 base and 6 bases, in that order; junction bases with no gene match: 8. The CDR3 loop is CASSYFTGTAAGELFF. In nucleotides, the CDR3 is TGTGCCAGCAGTTACTTTACTGGGACAGCTGCCGGGGAGCTGTTTTTT.

The CDR3 reads CASSLRGGGARLSSPLHF. In DNA, the CDR3 is TGTGCCAGCAGCTTAAGGGGCGGGGGGGCAAGGTTAAGTTCACCCCTCCACTTT. The genes are TRBV7-2 and TRBJ1-6; D possibly corresponds to TRBD1 (6 bases). The CDR3 is 18 residues long. Germline V gives CDR1 SGHTA, CDR2 FQGNSA. Trimming shortened V by 2 bases and J by 9 bases, and 23 bases separated the two germline ends.

This sequence joins TRBV6-6 and TRBJ1-2; D uncertain. The CDR3 has 13 residues. Germline lookup yields CDR1 MNHNY and CDR2 SVGAGI (reference sequence). V lost 5 bases and J lost 1, with 8 bases in between. The CDR3 DNA follows: TGTGCCAGCAGTCGTCAGGTTAACTATGGCTACACCTTC. This sequence encodes CASSRQVNYGYTF.

The CDR3 DNA is TGTGCCAGCAGCGTAGGGGCAGAACGGACCTACGAGCAGTACTTC. Translating it yields CASSVGAERTYEQYF. The chain is built from TRBV9 and TRBJ2-7; D is unresolved. Germline CDR1 is SGDLS and CDR2 is YYNGEE. V was pared by 0 bases and J by 2 bases, with 12 bases between. There are 15 residues in the CDR3.

The chain is built from TRBV15 and TRBJ2-6; D uncertain. CDR1 and CDR2 (germline): LNHNV, YYDKDF (reference sequence). V lost 0 bases and J lost 0, with 6 bases in between. The CDR3 extends over 16 amino acids. As DNA, the CDR3 is TGTGCCACCAGCAGAGATAGATACTCTGGGGCCAACGTCCTGACTTTC. Residues: CATSRDRYSGANVLTF.

The chain links TRBV5-1 to TRBJ2-3; 7 bases map to TRBD1. The germline V gene encodes CDR1 SGHRS and CDR2 YFSETQ. The CDR3 covers 14 residues. Unmatched junction bases numbered 1, after V lost 2 bases and J lost 1 base. CDR3 loop: CASSLDRGTDTQYF. The CDR3 coding sequence is TGCGCCAGCAGCTTAGACAGGGGCACAGATACGCAGTATTTT.

The chain combines TRBV7-8 with TRBJ2-3; D is possibly TRBD2 (6 bases). Trimming stripped 3 bases from V and 0 bases from J, with 22 bases between. Germline V gives CDR1 SGHVS, CDR2 FQNEAQ. The CDR3 is 19 residues long. The CDR3 DNA sequence: TGTGCCAGCAGCTTTAGCGGAGATTTAAGATTAACTAGCACAGATACGCAGTATTTT. It specifies CASSFSGDLRLTSTDTQYF.

The chain is built from TRBV10-3 and TRBJ1-2, with TRBD1 as a possible D gene (6 bases). Trimming removed 4 bases at V and 9 bases at J, with 18 bases between. From germline, CDR1 is ENHRY and CDR2 SYGVKD. This CDR3 contains 14 residues. The CDR3 DNA is TGTGCCATCAGTGCGGCGACAGGTTCCGAAAGCTACACCTTC. Protein sequence: CAISAATGSESYTF.

The CDR3 DNA reads TGTGCCAGCAGCCAACTCGGCCAGGGGGCCATGGATGAGCAGTTCTTC. This gives the protein CASSQLGQGAMDEQFF. The gene calls are TRBV3-1 (or the pseudogene TRBV3-2) and TRBJ2-1, with 8 positions matching TRBD1. CDR1 LGHDT and CDR2 YNNKEL come from the germline V gene (reference sequence). With 2 bases clipped from V and 8 bases from J, the junction kept 11 bases outside the gene matches. The CDR3 is made up of 16 amino acids.

DNA for the CDR3: TGTGCCAGCAGTTATTATGGTAGTGAAGCTTTCTTT. This codes for CASSYYGSEAFF. This sequence joins TRBV6-5 and TRBJ1-1; no reliable D call. Trimming cost V 3 bases and J 7 bases, with 9 bases left between them. The CDR3 runs to 12 residues. From germline, CDR1 is MNHEY and CDR2 SVGAGI.

The chain couples TRBV9 to TRBJ2-3, with 13 positions matching TRBD2. The ends lost 2 bases at V and 0 bases at J; junction bases unmatched: 6. The CDR3 sequence is 18 residues long. Germline CDR1 is SGDLS and CDR2 is YYNGEE. The DNA of the CDR3 is TGTGCCAGCAGCGTTGTGACTAGCGGGGGGTCTAGCACAGATACGCAGTATTTT. Amino acids: CASSVVTSGGSSTDTQYF. Combining the CDR3 with reference TRBV9 and TRBJ2-3 gives the whole variable domain DSGVTQTPKHLITATGQRVTLRCSPRSGDLSVYWYQQSLDQGLQFLIQYYNGEERAKGNILERFSAQQFPDLHSELNLSSLELGDSALYFCASSVVTSGGSSTDTQYFGPGTRLTVL.

This clone was observed a few times. V is TRBV27 and J is TRBJ2-3; D possibly corresponds to TRBD2 (5 bases). In germline, CDR1 is MNHEY, CDR2 SMNVEV (reference sequence). This CDR3 has 16 residues. V was pared by 4 bases and J by 0 bases, with 14 bases between. CDR3 protein: CASSYKAVPSTDTQYF. Here the CDR3 DNA reads TGTGCCAGCAGTTATAAAGCGGTGCCTAGCACAGATACGCAGTATTTT.